This entry concerns a single T cell receptor beta chain. V trimming: 5 bases; J trimming: 3 bases; junction bases outside the gene matches: 6. This CDR3 comprises 15 residues. Germline CDR1 reads SQVTM; CDR2 reads ANQGSEA. The source of the sample is a study of blood T cell repertoires in COVID-19. Across the study: The origin of the acute and convalescent COVID-19 samples was the United States, Italy and Spain.

The assay was immunoSEQ multiplex PCR, and TCRdb's table has in-frame clones only and misses some. The table includes about 40,000 clones, 88% detected once. The chain uses TRBV29-1 and TRBJ2-3; 12 bases are a match to TRBD2. The sample consisted of peripheral blood. This receptor was obtained from a woman in her seventies with acute or convalescent COVID-19. CDR3 sequence reads: CSVHLTSGRTDTQYF. The CDR3 DNA is TGCAGCGTTCACCTGACTAGCGGGAGAACAGATACGCAGTATTTT.